This TCR beta chain was sequenced in a study of T cell repertoires in aging, cancer and after chemotherapy (dated by TCRdb to between 2019 and 2020). In the study overall: Donors were distributed across six age groups ranging from 30 or younger to 70 or older, with at least three individuals included per group. In total, the full dataset held about 8.8 million TCR reads. Alongside some 98 healthy donors serving as a reference group, the cohort included 200 to 250 cancer patients, of whom about 93 had hematological cancers and fewer than 140 had solid cancers. Healthy donor control TCR repertoires were recorded over several months to years and showed clear clonal overlap across re-sampling. The study profiled peripheral blood TCR beta repertoires from healthy donors and cancer patients to examine immunoaging and T cell reconstitution after chemotherapy.

The CDR3 spans 15 residues, from the cysteine through the phenylalanine. Of all the DNA, just the CDR3 is kept, 45 bases in frame from base 1. From the germline V gene (reference sequence), CDR1 is LNHDA and CDR2 is SQIVND. Study-wide conclusions, independent of this receptor: Untreated patients with hematological or solid cancers showed significantly lower blood TCR diversity and higher clonality than age-matched healthy donors. Median generation probability increased over the chemotherapy interval in both cancer cohorts, suggesting repertoire reconstitution through rebound thymic output. In healthy donors, the drop in TCR diversity with age came mainly from a loss of richness, whereas in cancer patients a loss of evenness also played a part. According to the authors, the repertoire data do not allow conclusions to be drawn about immunological memory after chemotherapy.

Comments on this clonotype: It has no known antigen specificity. At one end, the junction sequence differs from germline, possibly due to a read error.

Multiplex touch-down PCR with a mixed TRB-A/B primer pool was used to amplify rearranged TRB sequences covering the V, D and J segments. Illumina adapters and sample indices were added to the amplicons in two consecutive PCR reactions performed with Phusion HS II polymerase. The amplicons were purified from gel with the NucleoSpin Gel and PCR Clean-up kit and then assessed with Qubit and an Agilent 2100 Bioanalyzer. Sequencing of libraries was carried out on an Illumina MiSeq in 600-cycle, single-indexed, paired-end runs. As for how the authors treated the data: TRB sequences were processed with MiXCR versions 2.12 and 3.0.5. Each unique CDR3 nucleotide sequence was counted as one clone, and only productive sequences with at least two reads were retained. The repertoire metrics were Shannon diversity, evenness, clonality (defined as one minus evenness), and alpha-parameterized diversity profiles covering alpha 0 to 5. The IGoR algorithm was used to calculate generation probabilities for clones in the paired samples taken before and after chemotherapy. TCRdb reran the public reads through fastp at Q25 and MiXCR, keeping productive beta chains. Every CDR3 protein is listed once, alongside the most common genes and DNA of its rows. TCRdb, not the original authors, processed these V and J calls. The sample includes around 16,000 distinct CDR3 sequences, with over 45% observed a single time. In total, the top ten clones hold under 12% of the sample.

Genomic DNA extracted from peripheral blood, rather than sorted cells or RNA, was used as the source for amplification of TCR beta rearrangements. The chain is encoded by TRBV19 joined to TRBJ2-7, and TRBD2 may be the D gene, going by 6 matching bases. This receptor was identified in a human donor in good health. The sequenced sample was blood. Here is the DNA: TGTGCCGGTAGTATAATGGCCAGGGAGGCCTACGAGCAGTACTTC. It translates as CAGSIMAREAYEQYF.